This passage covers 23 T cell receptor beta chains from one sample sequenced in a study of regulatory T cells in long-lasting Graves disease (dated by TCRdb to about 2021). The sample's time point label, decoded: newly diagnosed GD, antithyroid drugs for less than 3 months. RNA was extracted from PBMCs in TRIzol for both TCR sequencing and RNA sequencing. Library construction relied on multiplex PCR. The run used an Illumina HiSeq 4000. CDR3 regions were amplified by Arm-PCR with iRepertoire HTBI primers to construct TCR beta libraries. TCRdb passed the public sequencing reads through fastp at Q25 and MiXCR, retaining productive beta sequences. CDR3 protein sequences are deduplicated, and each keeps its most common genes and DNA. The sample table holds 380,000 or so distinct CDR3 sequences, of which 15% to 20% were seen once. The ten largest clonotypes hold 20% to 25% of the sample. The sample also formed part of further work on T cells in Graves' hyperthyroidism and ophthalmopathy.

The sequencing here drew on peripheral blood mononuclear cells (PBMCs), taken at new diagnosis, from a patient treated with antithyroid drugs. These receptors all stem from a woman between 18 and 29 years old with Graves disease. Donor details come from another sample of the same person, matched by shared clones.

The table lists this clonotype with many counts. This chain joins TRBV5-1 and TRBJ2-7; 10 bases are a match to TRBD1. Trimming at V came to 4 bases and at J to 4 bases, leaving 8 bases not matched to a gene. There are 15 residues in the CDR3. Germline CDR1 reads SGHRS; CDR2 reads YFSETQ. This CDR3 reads CASSVAGTGAYEQYF. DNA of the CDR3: TGCGCCAGCAGCGTGGCCGGGACAGGGGCTTACGAGCAGTACTTC.

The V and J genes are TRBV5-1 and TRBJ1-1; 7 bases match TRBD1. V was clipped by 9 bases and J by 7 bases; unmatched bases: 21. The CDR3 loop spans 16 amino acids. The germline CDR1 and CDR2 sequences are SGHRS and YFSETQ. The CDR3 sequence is CATSAGAGGVIDEAFF. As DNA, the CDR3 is TGCGCCACCTCGGCGGGGGCAGGGGGTGTGATTGATGAAGCTTTCTTT.

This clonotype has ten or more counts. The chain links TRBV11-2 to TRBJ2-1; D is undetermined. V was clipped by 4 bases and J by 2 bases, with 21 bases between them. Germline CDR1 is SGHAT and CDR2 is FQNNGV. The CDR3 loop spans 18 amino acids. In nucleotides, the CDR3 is TGTGCCAGCAGCTGGGATGCACAGTTCCCCCCCCCCTACAATGAGCAGTTCTTC. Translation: CASSWDAQFPPPYNEQFF.

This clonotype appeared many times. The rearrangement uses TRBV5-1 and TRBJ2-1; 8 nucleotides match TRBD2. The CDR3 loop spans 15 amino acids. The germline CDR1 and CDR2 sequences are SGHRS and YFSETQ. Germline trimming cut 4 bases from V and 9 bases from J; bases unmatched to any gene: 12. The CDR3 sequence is CASSRAGEGPSEQFF. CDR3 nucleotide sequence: TGCGCCAGCAGCCGAGCGGGAGAGGGCCCCAGTGAGCAGTTCTTC.

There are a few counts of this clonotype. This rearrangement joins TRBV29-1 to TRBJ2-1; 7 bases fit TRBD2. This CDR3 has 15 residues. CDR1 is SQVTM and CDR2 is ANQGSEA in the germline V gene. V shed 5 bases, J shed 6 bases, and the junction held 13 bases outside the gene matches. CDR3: CSVSQANAGANEQFF. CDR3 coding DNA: TGCAGCGTTTCCCAGGCGAACGCGGGAGCCAATGAGCAGTTCTTC.

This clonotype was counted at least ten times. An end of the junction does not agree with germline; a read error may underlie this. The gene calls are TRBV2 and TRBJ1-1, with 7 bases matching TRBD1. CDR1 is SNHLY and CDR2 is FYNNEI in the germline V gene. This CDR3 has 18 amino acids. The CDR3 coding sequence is TGTGCCAGCAGCGAAGGACAGGCGGTGTACTTTATGAACACTGAAGCTTTCTTT. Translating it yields CASSEGQAVYFMNTEAFF.

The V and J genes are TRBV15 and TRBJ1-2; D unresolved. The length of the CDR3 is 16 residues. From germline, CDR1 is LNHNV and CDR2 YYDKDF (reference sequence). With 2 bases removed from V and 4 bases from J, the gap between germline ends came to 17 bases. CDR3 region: CATSRTGPPPLYGYTF. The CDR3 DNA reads TGTGCCACCAGCAGAACGGGTCCCCCGCCCCTCTATGGCTACACCTTC.

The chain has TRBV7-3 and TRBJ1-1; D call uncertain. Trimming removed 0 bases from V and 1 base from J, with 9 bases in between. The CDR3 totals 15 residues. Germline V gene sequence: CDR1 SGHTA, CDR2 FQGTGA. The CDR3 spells CASSLTLGGNTEAFF. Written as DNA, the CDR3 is TGTGCCAGCAGCTTAACTCTGGGAGGGAACACTGAAGCTTTCTTT.

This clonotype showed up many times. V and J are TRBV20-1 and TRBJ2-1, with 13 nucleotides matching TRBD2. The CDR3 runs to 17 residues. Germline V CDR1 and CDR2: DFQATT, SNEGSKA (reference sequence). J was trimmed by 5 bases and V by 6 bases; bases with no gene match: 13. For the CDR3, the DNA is TGCAGTGCCTCACCCTCATACGGACTAGCGGGAGACAATGAGCAGTTCTTC. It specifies CSASPSYGLAGDNEQFF.

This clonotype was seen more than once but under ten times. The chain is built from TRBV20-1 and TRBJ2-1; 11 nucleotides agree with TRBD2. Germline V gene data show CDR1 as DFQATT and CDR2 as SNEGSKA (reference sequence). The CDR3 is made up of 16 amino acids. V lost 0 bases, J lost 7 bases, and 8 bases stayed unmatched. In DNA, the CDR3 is TGCAGTGCTAGAGACTGGCTAGCGGGGGGTTTTAATGAGCAGTTCTTC. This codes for CSARDWLAGGFNEQFF.

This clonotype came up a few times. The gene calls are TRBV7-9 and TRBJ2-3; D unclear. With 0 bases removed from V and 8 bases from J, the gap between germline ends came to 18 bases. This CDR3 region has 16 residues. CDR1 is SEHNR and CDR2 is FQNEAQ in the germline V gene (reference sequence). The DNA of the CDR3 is TGTGCCAGCAGCTTAGCCCAAGTAGGTCCATGGGTTACGCAGTATTTT. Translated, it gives CASSLAQVGPWVTQYF.

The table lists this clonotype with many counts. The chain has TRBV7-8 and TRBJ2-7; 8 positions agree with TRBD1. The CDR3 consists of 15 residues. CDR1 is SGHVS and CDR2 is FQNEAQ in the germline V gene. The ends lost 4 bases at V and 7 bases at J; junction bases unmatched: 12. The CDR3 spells CASSSDRVVFGEQYF. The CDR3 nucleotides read TGTGCCAGCAGCTCGGACAGGGTGGTTTTTGGGGAGCAGTACTTC.

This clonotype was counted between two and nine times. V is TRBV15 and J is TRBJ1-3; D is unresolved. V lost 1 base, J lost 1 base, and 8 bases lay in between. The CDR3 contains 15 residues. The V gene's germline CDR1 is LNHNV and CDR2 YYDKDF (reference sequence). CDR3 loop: CATSRGRNSGNTIYF. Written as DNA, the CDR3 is TGTGCCACCAGCAGAGGGCGGAATTCTGGAAACACCATATATTTT.

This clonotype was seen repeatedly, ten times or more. CDR3 in DNA: TGTGCCAGCAGCCAAGATTGGCAGGGGGGGAGCTACGAGCAGTACTTC. Translation gives CASSQDWQGGSYEQYF. The chain has TRBV3-1 and TRBJ2-7; D tentatively reads TRBD1 or TRBD2 (7 bases each). CDR1 and CDR2 from the germline V gene are LGHDT and YNNKEL (reference sequence). The CDR3 runs to 16 residues. Trimming pared 0 bases from V and 3 bases from J, leaving 15 bases between.

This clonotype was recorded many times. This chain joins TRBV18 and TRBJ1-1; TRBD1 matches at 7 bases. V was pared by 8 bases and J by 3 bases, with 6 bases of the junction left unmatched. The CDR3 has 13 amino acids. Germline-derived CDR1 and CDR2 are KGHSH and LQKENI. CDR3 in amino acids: CASSQTGYTEAFF. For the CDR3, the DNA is TGTGCCAGCAGTCAGACAGGGTACACTGAAGCTTTCTTT.

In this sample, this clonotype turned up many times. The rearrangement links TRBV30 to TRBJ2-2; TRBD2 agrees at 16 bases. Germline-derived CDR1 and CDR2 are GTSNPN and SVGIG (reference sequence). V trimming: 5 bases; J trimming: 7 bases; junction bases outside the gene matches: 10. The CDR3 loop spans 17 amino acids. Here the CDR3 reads CAWAPGLAGGPGGELFF. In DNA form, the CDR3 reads TGTGCCTGGGCACCGGGACTAGCGGGAGGGCCTGGCGGGGAGCTGTTTTTT.

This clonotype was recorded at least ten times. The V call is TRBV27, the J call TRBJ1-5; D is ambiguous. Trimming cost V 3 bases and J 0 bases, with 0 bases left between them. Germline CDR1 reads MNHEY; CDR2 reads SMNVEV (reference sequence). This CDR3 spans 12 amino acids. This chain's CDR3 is CASSFSNQPQHF. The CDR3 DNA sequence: TGTGCCAGCAGTTTTAGCAATCAGCCCCAGCATTTT.

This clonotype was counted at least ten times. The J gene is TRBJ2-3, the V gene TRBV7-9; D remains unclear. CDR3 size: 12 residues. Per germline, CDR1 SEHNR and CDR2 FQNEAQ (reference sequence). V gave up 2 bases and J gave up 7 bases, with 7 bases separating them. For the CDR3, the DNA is TGTGCCAGCAGCTTATTTGGTTATACGCAGTATTTT. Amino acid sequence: CASSLFGYTQYF.

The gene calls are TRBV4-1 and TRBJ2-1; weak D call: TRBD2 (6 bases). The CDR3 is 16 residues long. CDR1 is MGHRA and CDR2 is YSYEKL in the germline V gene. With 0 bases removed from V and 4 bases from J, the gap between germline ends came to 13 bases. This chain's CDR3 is CASSQDPGRRYNEQFF. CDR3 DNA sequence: TGCGCCAGCAGCCAAGATCCCGGGAGACGGTACAATGAGCAGTTCTTC.

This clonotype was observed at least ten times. The CDR3 nucleotides are TGTGCCAGCAGTAAAAGACAGGGGTCGTACGAGCAGTACTTC. This translates into CASSKRQGSYEQYF. The V and J genes are TRBV28 and TRBJ2-7, with 8 bases that match TRBD1. The CDR3 length is 14 residues. Germline CDR1 and CDR2: MDHEN and SYDVKM. V shed 5 bases, J shed 4 bases, and the junction held 7 bases outside the gene matches.

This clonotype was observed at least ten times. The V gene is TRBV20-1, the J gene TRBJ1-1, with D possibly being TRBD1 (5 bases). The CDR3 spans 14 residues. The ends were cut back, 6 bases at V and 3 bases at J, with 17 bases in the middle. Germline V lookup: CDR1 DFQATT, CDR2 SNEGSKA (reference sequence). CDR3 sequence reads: CSAVPGLLDTEAFF. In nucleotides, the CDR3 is TGCAGTGCCGTCCCGGGGCTACTAGACACTGAAGCTTTCTTT.

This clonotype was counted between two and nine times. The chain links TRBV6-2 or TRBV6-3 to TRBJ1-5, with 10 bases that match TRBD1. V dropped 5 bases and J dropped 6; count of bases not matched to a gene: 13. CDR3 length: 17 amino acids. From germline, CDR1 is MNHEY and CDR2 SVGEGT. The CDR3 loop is CASSRGTGAGRSQPQHF. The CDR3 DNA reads TGTGCCAGCAGTAGGGGGACAGGGGCAGGCCGGAGTCAGCCCCAGCATTTT.

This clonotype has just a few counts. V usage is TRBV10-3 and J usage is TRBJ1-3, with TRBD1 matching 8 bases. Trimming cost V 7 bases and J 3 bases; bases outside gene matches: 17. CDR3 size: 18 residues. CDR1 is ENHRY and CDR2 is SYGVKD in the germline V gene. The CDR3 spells CAITPAGTGASLGNTIYF. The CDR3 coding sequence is TGTGCCATCACCCCGGCCGGGACAGGAGCCTCCCTTGGAAACACCATATATTTT.